Listed here are 3 T cell receptor beta chains from one sample, sequenced in a study of OX40 agonist ivuxolimab in advanced cancers. Preparation of the library involved the immunoSEQ multiplex PCR assay. TCRdb provides this immuneACCESS table in a form limited to in-frame rearrangements. Some clones are lacking; in checked studies, under half of them reflect an unresolved V gene, and why the rest are absent is not known. The sample includes about 140,000 clones, with about 92% observed a single time. The ten largest make up 0.9% to 1.2% of the sample. The sample was CD4+ or CD8+ T cells sorted from blood, taken in a trial of the OX40 agonist ivuxolimab. The receptor set was obtained from an adult with an advanced solid tumor such as melanoma, head and neck, liver or kidney cancer.

This clone appeared a single time. CDR3 DNA sequence: TGTGCCAGCAGCGGGGACAGGGGGCCCTTCTATGGCTACACCTTC. It codes for CASSGDRGPFYGYTF. The chain uses TRBV27 and TRBJ1-2; 12 positions match TRBD1. Unmatched junction bases numbered 6, after V lost 6 bases and J lost 4 bases. Germline values: CDR1 MNHEY, CDR2 SMNVEV (reference sequence). The CDR3 has 15 amino acids.

This clone was seen once. This sequence joins TRBV7-9 and TRBJ2-3; a possible D gene is TRBD2 (5 bases). The CDR3 sequence is 15 residues long. From germline, CDR1 is SEHNR and CDR2 FQNEAQ (reference sequence). V lost 3 bases and J 2 bases, leaving 12 bases between the germline ends. The CDR3 here is CASSFTGIPTDTQYF. CDR3 coding DNA: TGTGCCAGCAGCTTCACGGGGATCCCCACAGATACGCAGTATTTT.

The chain couples TRBV29-1 to TRBJ2-5, with D perhaps TRBD2 (5 bases). Germline values: CDR1 SQVTM, CDR2 ANQGSEA. The CDR3 runs 14 residues. V lost 3 bases to trimming and J lost 4 bases, with 15 bases between them. The CDR3 spells CSVDTTPGGETQYF. The CDR3 bases are TGCAGCGTTGATACCACCCCAGGAGGAGAGACCCAGTACTTC.